The 20 T cell receptor beta chains below were found in one sample sequenced in a study of T cells in localized non-small cell lung cancer. TCRdb's copy holds only in-frame clones and misses some; the assay was immunoSEQ multiplex PCR. The sample holds around 35,000 clones, just over 90% seen once. The starting material was peripheral blood, obtained before any cancer treatment. These receptors originate from a female donor older than 55 with stage I lung adenocarcinoma.

The V call is TRBV28, the J call TRBJ1-2; 7 bases agree with TRBD1. V trimming: 6 bases; J trimming: 0 bases; junction bases outside the gene matches: 7. Germline CDR1 reads MDHEN; CDR2 reads SYDVKM. This CDR3 region has 15 residues. CDR3: CASSTRDRPNYGYTF. The CDR3 DNA reads TGTGCCAGCAGCACCCGGGACAGACCTAACTATGGCTACACCTTC.

The gene calls are TRBV18 and TRBJ2-5; no firm D call. Germline-derived CDR1 and CDR2 are KGHSH and LQKENI. The length of the CDR3 is 13 residues. V lost 6 bases and J 5 bases, leaving 13 bases between the germline ends. In DNA, the CDR3 is TGTGCCAGCTCCCGCGGTGAAGGGGAGACCCAGTACTTC. Its protein product is CASSRGEGETQYF. Full variable domain (remainder filled in from reference TRBV18 and TRBJ2-5): NAGVMQNPRHLVRRRGQEARLRCSPMKGHSHVYWYRQLPEEGLKFMVYLQKENIIDESGMPKERFSAEFPKEGPSILRIQQVVRGDSAAYFCASSRGEGETQYFGPGTRLLVL.

This clone occurred once. The chain is built from TRBV5-1 and TRBJ2-7; D may be TRBD2 (6 bases). Germline V gives CDR1 SGHRS, CDR2 YFSETQ. Trimming removed 7 bases from V and 0 bases from J, with 17 bases in between. This CDR3 contains 15 residues. DNA for the CDR3: TGCGCCAGCGGTAGGGGACTGGGATACTCCTACGAGCAGTACTTC. Translation gives CASGRGLGYSYEQYF.

V is TRBV6-5 and J is TRBJ2-7; 10 nucleotides agree with TRBD1. The length of the CDR3 is 15 residues. The ends lost 2 bases at V and 3 bases at J; junction bases unmatched: 4. Germline V gene data show CDR1 as MNHEY and CDR2 as SVGAGI. CDR3 bases: TGTGCCAGCAGTTACAGGGACAGGGGTTTCTACGAGCAGTACTTC. Translated, it gives CASSYRDRGFYEQYF.

This clone was observed once. The chain is built from TRBV2 and TRBJ2-1, with TRBD1 as a possible D gene (5 bases). CDR3 length equals 11 residues. CDR1 SNHLY and CDR2 FYNNEI come from the germline V gene. Between the trimmed V and J ends, which lost 6 bases and 13 bases, there was a span of 13 bases. The CDR3 DNA follows: TGTGCCAGCAGCCTCACAGGAGCTCAGTTCTTC. Residues: CASSLTGAQFF.

The V and J genes are TRBV6-1 and TRBJ1-5, with D maybe TRBD1 (6 bases). The V gene lost 4 bases and the J gene lost 2 bases, with 21 bases spanning the gap. Per the germline V gene, CDR1 is MNHNS and CDR2 is SASEGT. CDR3 length: 18 residues. The CDR3 is CASSAISRGHKGNQPQHF. The CDR3 DNA follows: TGTGCCAGCAGTGCGATATCCCGGGGGCACAAGGGCAATCAGCCCCAGCATTTT.

The chain is built from TRBV5-1 and TRBJ2-7; no reliable D call. The V gene's germline CDR1 is SGHRS and CDR2 YFSETQ. V was clipped by 0 bases and J by 3 bases, with 13 bases between them. CDR3 length equals 15 residues. CDR3: CASSLVPDGSYEQYV. The CDR3 region has the DNA TGCGCCAGCAGCTTGGTTCCGGACGGTAGCTACGAGCAGTACGTC.

The CDR3 region has the DNA TGTGCCAGCAGCTTAGATGGGCCTTATGGCTACACCTTC. Its protein is CASSLDGPYGYTF. This rearrangement joins TRBV11-3 to TRBJ1-2; D uncertain. The germline CDR1 and CDR2 sequences are SGHNT and YENEEA. V shed 0 bases and J shed 5 bases, with 7 bases lying between them. The CDR3 contains 13 residues.

The V gene is TRBV9, the J gene TRBJ2-5; the D is unclear. CDR3 length equals 15 residues. V was shortened by 0 bases and J by 5 bases, with 14 bases between the two germline ends. CDR1 is SGDLS, CDR2 YYNGEE, per germline. The CDR3 DNA reads as TGTGCCAGCAGCGTAGCGAAAGGGCCCAGGGAGACCCAGTACTTC. It is translated as CASSVAKGPRETQYF.

The chain recombines TRBV14 with TRBJ2-1, with TRBD2 matching over 9 bases. V shed 1 base and J 13 bases; nucleotides not matched to a gene: 5. The germline CDR1 and CDR2 sequences are SGHDN and FVKESK. This CDR3 is built from 13 residues. The CDR3 sequence: CASSQGGAGGQFF. CDR3 nucleotide sequence: TGTGCCAGCAGCCAAGGAGGAGCGGGAGGACAGTTCTTC.

The CDR3 coding sequence is TGCGCCAGCAGTGAGTCGGCAGGGTATGATCAGCCCCAGCATTTT. Protein sequence: CASSESAGYDQPQHF. The J gene is TRBJ1-5, the V gene TRBV10-1, with D tentatively TRBD1 (5 bases). The germline V gene encodes CDR1 WNHNN and CDR2 SYGVQD (reference sequence). The V and J ends lost 0 bases and 5 bases respectively, with 11 bases between them. The CDR3 totals 15 residues.

This chain joins TRBV19 and TRBJ2-3, with D unresolved. Germline CDR1 reads LNHDA; CDR2 reads SQIVND (reference sequence). CDR3 length: 13 residues. Trimming removed 5 bases at V and 2 bases at J, with 8 bases between. CDR3 sequence reads: CASSWTLTDTQYF. The DNA of the CDR3 is TGTGCCAGTAGTTGGACCCTCACAGATACGCAGTATTTT.

This clone appeared a single time. The rearrangement uses TRBV7-2 and TRBJ2-7; TRBD2 matches at 7 bases. V was clipped by 4 bases and J by 5 bases; unmatched bases: 5. The CDR3 is 13 residues long. Germline loops: CDR1 SGHTA, CDR2 FQGNSA. The CDR3 sequence: CASSWVSGNEQYV. CDR3 DNA: TGTGCCAGCAGCTGGGTGAGCGGGAACGAGCAGTACGTC.

The CDR3 bases are TGTGCCAGTAGGCTAACAGGGAAGACGCGCGAGCAGTACTTC. Residues: CASRLTGKTREQYF. This chain joins TRBV19 and TRBJ2-7, with D possibly TRBD1 on 6 matching bases. The ends were cut back, 6 bases at V and 6 bases at J, with 18 bases in the middle. Germline CDR1 and CDR2: LNHDA and SQIVND (reference sequence). The CDR3 has 14 residues.

This chain connects TRBV2 to TRBJ2-7; 10 positions match TRBD2. Germline CDR1 is SNHLY and CDR2 is FYNNEI. The CDR3 runs to 15 residues. V was pared by 5 bases and J by 4 bases, with 8 bases of the junction left unmatched. CDR3 sequence (DNA): TGTGCCAGCAGTCCCCGGACTAGCGGAGCTTACGAGCAGTACGTC. Amino acids: CASSPRTSGAYEQYV.

V and J are TRBV4-3 and TRBJ2-2, with 12 positions matching TRBD2. This CDR3 has 18 residues. In germline, CDR1 is LGHNA, CDR2 YSLEER. Trimming removed 1 base from V and 8 bases from J; junction bases left unmatched: 11. CDR3 coding DNA: TGCGCCAGCAGCCAAGGTCCCCCGACTAGCGGGAGTTCTGGGGAGCTGTTTTTT. It encodes CASSQGPPTSGSSGELFF.

This chain joins TRBV18 and TRBJ2-1; D could derive from TRBD1 or TRBD2 (6 bases each). V gave up 10 bases and J gave up 0 bases, with 25 bases separating them. Germline V gene lookup returns CDR1 KGHSH and CDR2 LQKENI. The CDR3 is 18 residues long. In DNA form, the CDR3 reads TGTGCCACCTCGGAGGGACATACAACCCCGAGCTCCTACAATGAGCAGTTCTTC. Translating it yields CATSEGHTTPSSYNEQFF.

The V and J genes are TRBV19 and TRBJ2-3; TRBD2 aligns across 11 bases. Trimming removed 8 bases from V and 8 bases from J; junction bases left unmatched: 6. CDR1 and CDR2 (germline): LNHDA, SQIVND (reference sequence). This CDR3 spans 13 amino acids. The CDR3 nucleotides read TGTGCCAGTGGCACTAGCGGGAGTAGTACGCAGTATTTT. Translation gives CASGTSGSSTQYF.

This chain links TRBV7-9 with TRBJ1-1; D gene uncertain. Trimming cost V 5 bases and J 8 bases, with 9 bases left between them. The germline V gene encodes CDR1 SEHNR and CDR2 FQNEAQ (reference sequence). The length of the CDR3 is 11 residues. CDR3 nucleotides: TGTGCCAGCAGCAAGGGTAAAGAAGCTTTCTTT. Translating gives CASSKGKEAFF. Drawing the rest from reference TRBV7-9 and TRBJ1-1, the complete variable domain is DTGVSQNPRHKITKRGQNVTFRCDPISEHNRLYWYRQTLGQGPEFLTYFQNEAQLEKSRLLSDRFSAERPKGSFSTLEIQRTEQGDSAMYLCASSKGKEAFFGQGTRLTVV.

V is TRBV28 and J is TRBJ1-5; D is unresolved. V was clipped by 3 bases and J by 0 bases, with 6 bases between them. This CDR3 region has 14 residues. Germline V gene lookup returns CDR1 MDHEN and CDR2 SYDVKM. For the CDR3, the DNA is TGTGCCAGCAGTTTGGTCTCTAGCAATCAGCCCCAGCATTTT. Its translation is CASSLVSSNQPQHF.